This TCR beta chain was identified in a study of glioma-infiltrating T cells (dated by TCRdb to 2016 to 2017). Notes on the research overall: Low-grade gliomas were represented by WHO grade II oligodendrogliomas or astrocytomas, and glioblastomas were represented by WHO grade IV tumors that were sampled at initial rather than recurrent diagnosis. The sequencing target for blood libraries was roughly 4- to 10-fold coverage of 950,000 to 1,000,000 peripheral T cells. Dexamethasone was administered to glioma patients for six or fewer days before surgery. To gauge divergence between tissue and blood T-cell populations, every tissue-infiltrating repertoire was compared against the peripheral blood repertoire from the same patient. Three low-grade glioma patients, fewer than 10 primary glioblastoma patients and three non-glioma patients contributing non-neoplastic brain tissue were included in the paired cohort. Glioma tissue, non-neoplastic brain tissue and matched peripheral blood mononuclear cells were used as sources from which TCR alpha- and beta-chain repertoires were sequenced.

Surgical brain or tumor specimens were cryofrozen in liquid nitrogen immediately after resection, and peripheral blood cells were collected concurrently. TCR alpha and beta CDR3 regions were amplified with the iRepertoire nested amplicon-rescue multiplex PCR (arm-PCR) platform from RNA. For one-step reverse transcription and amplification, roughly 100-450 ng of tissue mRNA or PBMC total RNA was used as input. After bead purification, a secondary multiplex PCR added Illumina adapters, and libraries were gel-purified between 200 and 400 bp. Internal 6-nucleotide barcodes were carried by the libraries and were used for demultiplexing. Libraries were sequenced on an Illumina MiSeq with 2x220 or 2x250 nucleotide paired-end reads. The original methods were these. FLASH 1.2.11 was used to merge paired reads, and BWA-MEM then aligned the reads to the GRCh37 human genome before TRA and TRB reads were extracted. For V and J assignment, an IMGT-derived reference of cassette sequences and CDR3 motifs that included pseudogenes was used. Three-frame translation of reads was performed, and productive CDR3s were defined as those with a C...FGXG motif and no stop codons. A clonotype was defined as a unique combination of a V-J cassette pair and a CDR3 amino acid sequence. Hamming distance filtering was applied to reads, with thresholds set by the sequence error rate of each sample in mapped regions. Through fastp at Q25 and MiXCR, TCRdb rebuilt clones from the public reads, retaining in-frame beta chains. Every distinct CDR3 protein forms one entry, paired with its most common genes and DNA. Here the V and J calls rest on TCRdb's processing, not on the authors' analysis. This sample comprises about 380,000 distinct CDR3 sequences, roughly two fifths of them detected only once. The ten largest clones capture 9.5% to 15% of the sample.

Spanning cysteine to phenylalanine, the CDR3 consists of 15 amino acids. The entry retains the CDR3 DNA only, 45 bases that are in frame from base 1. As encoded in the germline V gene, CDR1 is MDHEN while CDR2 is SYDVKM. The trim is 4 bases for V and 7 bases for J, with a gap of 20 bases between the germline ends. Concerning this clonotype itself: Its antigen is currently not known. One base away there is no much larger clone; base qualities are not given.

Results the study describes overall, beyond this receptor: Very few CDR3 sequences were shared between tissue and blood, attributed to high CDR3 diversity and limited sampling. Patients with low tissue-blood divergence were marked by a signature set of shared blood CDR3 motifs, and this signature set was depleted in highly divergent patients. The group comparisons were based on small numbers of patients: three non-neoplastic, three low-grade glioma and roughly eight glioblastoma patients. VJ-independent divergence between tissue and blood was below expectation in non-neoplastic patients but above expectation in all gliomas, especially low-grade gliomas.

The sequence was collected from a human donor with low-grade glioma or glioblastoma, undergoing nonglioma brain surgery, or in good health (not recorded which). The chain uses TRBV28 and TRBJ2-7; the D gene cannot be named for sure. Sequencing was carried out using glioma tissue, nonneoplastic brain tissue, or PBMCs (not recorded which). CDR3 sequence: CASSSPRSSYNEQYF. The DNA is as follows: TGTGCCAGCAGTTCCCCGAGAAGCTCCTACAATGAGCAGTACTTC.